The 19 T cell receptor beta chains given below trace back to one sample, sequenced in a study of vaccination effects on CD4 cells after COVID-19. This table comes from immunoSEQ multiplex PCR, and its TCRdb copy is limited to in-frame clones, with some not included. The sample lists approximately 28,000 clones, roughly 73% occurring once. Antigen-specific CD4+ T cells were first expanded with viral peptide pools by the ViraFEST assay and only then sequenced. Subsequent to roughly 9 days of culture, CD4+ T cells were isolated. The vaccine recipients had no prior SARS-CoV-2 infection, with negative nucleocapsid antibodies. The antigens for these receptors are not known. The source was CD4+ T cells from PBMCs cultured with HCoV-NL63 spike peptides, collected before COVID-19 vaccination. The receptors originated from a human donor who received a COVID-19 vaccine.

The J gene is TRBJ1-1, the V gene TRBV28, with TRBD1 matching 11 bases. There are 18 residues in the CDR3. Germline V CDR1 and CDR2: MDHEN, SYDVKM. With V trimmed by 5 bases and J by 6 bases, 17 bases remained unmatched. The CDR3: CASSPGGEWTGGRPEAFF. The CDR3 coding sequence is TGTGCCAGCAGTCCCGGGGGGGAATGGACAGGGGGCAGGCCTGAAGCTTTCTTT.

V and J are TRBV6-2 or TRBV6-3 and TRBJ1-2; TRBD1 agrees at 10 bases. Germline-derived CDR1 and CDR2 are MNHEY and SVGEGT. J gave up 4 bases and V 5 bases, and 16 bases lay outside the gene matches. The CDR3 consists of 18 residues. In nucleotides, the CDR3 is TGTGCCAGCAGTCAAGGCCGGGACAGGGGCCCATATGCCTATGGCTACACCTTC. It translates to CASSQGRDRGPYAYGYTF.

A single count supports this clone. This sequence joins TRBV27 and TRBJ2-3; D unresolved. V was clipped by 1 base and J by 6 bases, with 8 bases between them. The length of the CDR3 is 13 residues. Germline V gene data show CDR1 as MNHEY and CDR2 as SMNVEV (reference sequence). CDR3 sequence (DNA): TGTGCCAGCAGTTTATTGGGGTCGGATACGCAGTATTTT. Protein: CASSLLGSDTQYF.

V usage is TRBV19 and J usage is TRBJ1-3, with 8 bases aligning to TRBD1. The V segment lost 5 bases and the J segment 0 bases; nucleotides outside the gene matches: 9. The CDR3 totals 17 residues. From germline, CDR1 is LNHDA and CDR2 SQIVND (reference sequence). The CDR3 DNA is TGTGCCAGTAGTCTACGGGGACAGGCTGGCTCTGGAAACACCATATATTTT. It encodes CASSLRGQAGSGNTIYF. Based on the CDR3 plus reference TRBV19 and TRBJ1-3, the full variable domain is DGGITQSPKYLFRKEGQNVTLSCEQNLNHDAMYWYRQDPGQGLRLIYYSQIVNDFQKGDIAEGYSVSREKKESFPLTVTSAQKNPTAFYLCASSLRGQAGSGNTIYFGEGSWLTVV.

This clone was recorded once. This chain uses TRBV28 with TRBJ2-7; 10 bases fit TRBD2. The junction had 11 bases not matched to a gene; V was cut back by 5 bases and J by 7 bases. CDR3 length equals 15 residues. Germline CDR1 reads MDHEN; CDR2 reads SYDVKM. DNA for the CDR3: TGTGCCAGCAGTCCAAATCGACTAGCGGGTTTTGAGCAGTACTTC. It codes for CASSPNRLAGFEQYF.

This clone has only one observation. The gene calls are TRBV11-2 and TRBJ1-4, with unresolved D. The CDR3 sequence is 14 residues long. V was shortened by 5 bases and J by 3 bases, with 10 bases between the two germline ends. Germline assignment: CDR1 SGHAT and CDR2 FQNNGV. The CDR3 region has the DNA TGTGCCAGCAGCCCGAGGTTGGCTAATGAAAAACTGTTTTTT. This encodes CASSPRLANEKLFF. The full variable domain, with the rest looked up from reference TRBV11-2 and TRBJ1-4, is EAGVAQSPRYKIIEKRQSVAFWCNPISGHATLYWYQQILGQGPKLLIQFQNNGVVDDSQLPKDRFSAERLKGVDSTLKIQPAKLEDSAVYLCASSPRLANEKLFFGSGTQLSVL.

This chain links TRBV3-1 (or the pseudogene TRBV3-2) with TRBJ2-3, with a weak D call TRBD2 (6 bases). Germline loops: CDR1 LGHDT, CDR2 YNNKEL (reference sequence). CDR3 size: 15 residues. Trimming shortened V by 0 bases and J by 0 bases, and 7 bases separated the two germline ends. CDR3 bases: TGTGCCAGCAGCCAAGATGGGACTAGCACAGATACGCAGTATTTT. It specifies CASSQDGTSTDTQYF.

This rearrangement joins TRBV10-3 to TRBJ2-3; D is undetermined. V was clipped by 6 bases and J by 2 bases, with 12 bases between them. Germline CDR1 and CDR2: ENHRY and SYGVKD. The CDR3 contains 14 residues. The DNA of the CDR3 is TGTGCCATCAGGGACCGCGATTCCACAGATACGCAGTATTTT. The encoded protein is CAIRDRDSTDTQYF.

This chain connects TRBV7-2 to TRBJ1-3; no clear D gene. The V and J ends lost 0 bases and 0 bases respectively, with 12 bases between them. This CDR3 region has 17 residues. The germline V gene encodes CDR1 SGHTA and CDR2 FQGNSA. The CDR3 DNA reads TGTGCCAGCAGCTTAGCAGGCAGCTTAGTCTCTGGAAACACCATATATTTT. Its translation is CASSLAGSLVSGNTIYF.

V usage is TRBV7-6 and J usage is TRBJ2-3; the D gene is possibly TRBD1 (6 bases). V dropped 7 bases and J dropped 0 bases, with 17 bases sitting between them. Germline CDR1 and CDR2: SGHVS and FNYEAQ. CDR3 size: 16 residues. The CDR3 protein is CASKANLGASTDTQYF. The CDR3 DNA sequence: TGTGCCAGCAAGGCTAATCTGGGGGCCAGCACAGATACGCAGTATTTT.

This chain joins TRBV28 and TRBJ2-1; perhaps TRBD2 as D (5 bases). V lost 4 bases and J 8 bases, leaving 9 bases between the germline ends. The CDR3 has 12 residues. The germline gives CDR1 MDHEN, CDR2 SYDVKM. DNA of the CDR3: TGTGCCAGCAGTTCCCGGGGTGATGAGCAGTTCTTC. Encoded protein: CASSSRGDEQFF.

The rearrangement links TRBV6-5 to TRBJ1-2; D is possibly TRBD1 (5 bases). Trimming pared 0 bases from V and 10 bases from J, leaving 18 bases between. There are 15 residues in the CDR3. CDR1 is MNHEY, CDR2 SVGAGI, per germline. The CDR3 protein is CASSYSHRTQLDYTF. As DNA, the CDR3 is TGTGCCAGCAGTTACTCACATAGGACACAGCTCGACTACACCTTC.

The V call is TRBV10-3, the J call TRBJ1-3, with TRBD1 matching over 9 bases. From germline, CDR1 is ENHRY and CDR2 SYGVKD. After removal of 6 bases from V and 4 bases from J, the junction contained 4 bases not matched to a gene. CDR3 length: 14 residues. This CDR3 reads CAIRGQGSGNTIYF. In nucleotides, the CDR3 is TGTGCCATCAGGGGACAGGGAAGCGGAAACACCATATATTTT.

The rearrangement joins TRBV11-3 to TRBJ2-3; 10 bases line up with TRBD1. The junction had 9 bases not matched to a gene; V was cut back by 5 bases and J by 4 bases. Germline V CDR1 and CDR2: SGHNT, YENEEA. This CDR3 region has 16 residues. CDR3 sequence (DNA): TGTGCCAGCAGCCGGGGACAGGGGACCACTGCAGATACGCAGTATTTT. It codes for CASSRGQGTTADTQYF.

The sample holds a few counts of this clone. The chain combines TRBV30 with TRBJ1-1, with D tentatively TRBD1 (6 bases). Germline loops: CDR1 GTSNPN, CDR2 SVGIG (reference sequence). V was clipped by 0 bases and J by 4 bases, with 9 bases between them. CDR3 length: 13 residues. The CDR3 protein is CAWSVSRGTEAFF. CDR3 sequence (DNA): TGTGCCTGGAGTGTGTCCAGGGGCACTGAAGCTTTCTTT. The full variable domain, in which reference TRBV30 and TRBJ1-1 provide the parts outside the CDR3, is SQTIHQWPATLVQPVGSPLSLECTVEGTSNPNLYWYRQAAGRGLQLLFYSVGIGQISSEVPQNLSASRPQDRQFILSSKKLLLSDSGFYLCAWSVSRGTEAFFGQGTRLTVV.

This chain connects TRBV28 to TRBJ2-3; possibly TRBD2 for D (5 bases). V lost 4 bases and J 0 bases, leaving 14 bases between the germline ends. The CDR3 has 16 residues. Germline CDR1 is MDHEN and CDR2 is SYDVKM. Here the CDR3 reads CASSSLGSLSTDTQYF. CDR3 nucleotide sequence: TGTGCCAGCAGTTCCCTGGGGAGCTTAAGCACAGATACGCAGTATTTT.

The J gene is TRBJ2-7, the V gene TRBV11-2; no clear D. CDR1 SGHAT and CDR2 FQNNGV come from the germline V gene. Trimming took 4 bases from V and 6 from J, leaving 16 bases between them. The length of the CDR3 is 14 residues. The CDR3 loop is CASSSNRAGFEQYF. The DNA for the CDR3 is TGTGCCAGCAGCTCCAACCGGGCTGGCTTCGAGCAGTACTTC.

The chain employs TRBV29-1 and TRBJ1-1; 8 bases agree with TRBD1. The CDR3 runs to 14 residues. CDR1 is SQVTM, CDR2 ANQGSEA, per germline. Losses at the gene ends were 6 bases for V and 5 bases for J; bases not matched to a gene: 11. The CDR3 protein is CSVRPGQGRTEAFF. The CDR3 DNA follows: TGCAGCGTCCGCCCCGGACAGGGAAGAACTGAAGCTTTCTTT. The complete variable domain, with remaining parts taken from reference TRBV29-1 and TRBJ1-1, reads SAVISQKPSRDICQRGTSLTIQCQVDSQVTMMFWYRQQPGQSLTLIATANQGSEATYESGFVIDKFPISRPNLTFSTLTVSNMSPEDSSIYLCSVRPGQGRTEAFFGQGTRLTVV.

The chain uses TRBV5-1 and TRBJ2-3; weak D call: TRBD1 (5 bases). In germline, CDR1 is SGHRS, CDR2 YFSETQ. The CDR3 totals 14 residues. With 5 bases removed from V and 2 bases from J, the gap between germline ends came to 12 bases. CDR3 DNA sequence: TGCGCCAGCAGAAAGGGGCAGTCCACAGATACGCAGTATTTT. This encodes CASRKGQSTDTQYF.